This T cell receptor beta chain stems from a study of blood T cells in healthy people across ages. Study-level findings and limits: No conclusive comparison of naive versus antigen-experienced cells was possible with unsorted PBMCs.

The V end was cut by 3 bases, the J end by 2 bases, with 17 bases between. The CDR3 is made up of 16 amino acids. In germline, CDR1 is ENHRY, CDR2 SYGVKD. Combining a sample-barcoded 5' primer with a J-beta primer mix, a second PCR ran for roughly 7 to 12 cycles. A single record per CDR3 protein comes from TCRdb applying MiXCR to the 5' RACE reads. Of roughly 800,000 distinct CDR3 sequences listed, 20% to 30% are singletons. This clonotype showed up many times. What it binds is unknown. The same specimen was also included in a second study, on T cells of mothers and their children. As that study records: Extracted RNA, in its entirety, went into cDNA synthesis at about 1.6 ug per 15 ul. Regardless of relatedness, pairs show thymic selection shaping TCR recombination output in a similar manner.

This TCR derives from a boy between 10 and 17 years old in good health. The chain carries TRBV10-3 and TRBJ2-7; D might be TRBD2 (6 bases). The sequenced material came from blood. DNA of the CDR3: TGTGCCATCAGTGAAGGGTTGGGGGACTTAGCCTACGAGCAGTACTTC. Residues: CAISEGLGDLAYEQYF.